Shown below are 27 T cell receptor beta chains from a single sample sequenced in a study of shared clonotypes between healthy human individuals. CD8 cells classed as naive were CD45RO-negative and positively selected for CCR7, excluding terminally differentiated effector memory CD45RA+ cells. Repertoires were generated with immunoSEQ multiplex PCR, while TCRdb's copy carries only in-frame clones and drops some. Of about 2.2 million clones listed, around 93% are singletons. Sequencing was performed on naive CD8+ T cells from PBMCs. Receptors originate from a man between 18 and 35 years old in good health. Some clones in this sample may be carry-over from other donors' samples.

Here the CDR3 DNA reads TGTGCCAGCAGCGTAACCAGAGATACGCAGTATTTT. Residues: CASSVTRDTQYF. The chain combines TRBV9 with TRBJ2-3; no clear D gene. The V and J ends lost 1 base and 5 bases respectively, with 5 bases between them. CDR1 SGDLS and CDR2 YYNGEE come from the germline V gene. The CDR3 is 12 residues long.

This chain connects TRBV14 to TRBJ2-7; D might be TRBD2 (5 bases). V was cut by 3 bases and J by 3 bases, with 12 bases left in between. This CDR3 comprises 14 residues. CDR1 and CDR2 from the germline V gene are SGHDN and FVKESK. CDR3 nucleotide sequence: TGTGCCAGCAGCCATCGCGGACGGGGCTACGAGCAGTACTTC. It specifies CASSHRGRGYEQYF.

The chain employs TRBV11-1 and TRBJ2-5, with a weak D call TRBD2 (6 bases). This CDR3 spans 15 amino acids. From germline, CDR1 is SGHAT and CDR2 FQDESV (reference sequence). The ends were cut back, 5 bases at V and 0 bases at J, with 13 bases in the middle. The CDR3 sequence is CASSEPGLNQETQYF. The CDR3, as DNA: TGTGCCAGCAGCGAACCGGGACTGAACCAAGAGACCCAGTACTTC.

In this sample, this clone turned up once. CDR3 protein: CASSLMSRLAGPPLGEQFF. Here the CDR3 DNA reads TGTGCCAGCAGCTTAATGTCCCGACTAGCGGGACCTCCCCTAGGTGAGCAGTTCTTC. The genes are TRBV7-2 and TRBJ2-1; 11 positions match TRBD2. Germline CDR1 and CDR2: SGHTA and FQGNSA. The CDR3 is 19 residues long. Trimming cost V 2 bases and J 9 bases; bases outside gene matches: 18.

CDR3 sequence: CASSQGASGNEQYF. The CDR3 DNA reads TGCGCCAGCAGCCAAGGGGCTAGCGGGAACGAGCAGTACTTC. The chain combines TRBV4-1 with TRBJ2-7; 9 bases line up with TRBD2. This CDR3 comprises 14 residues. V was clipped by 1 base and J by 5 bases; unmatched bases: 3. In germline, CDR1 is MGHRA, CDR2 YSYEKL.

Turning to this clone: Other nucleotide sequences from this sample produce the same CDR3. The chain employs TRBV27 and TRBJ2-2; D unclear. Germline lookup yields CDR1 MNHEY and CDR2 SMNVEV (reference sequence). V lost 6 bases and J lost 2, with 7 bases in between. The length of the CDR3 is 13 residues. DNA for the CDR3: TGTGCCAGCAGCACCACTAACACCGGGGAGCTGTTTTTT. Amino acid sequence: CASSTTNTGELFF.

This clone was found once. CDR3 amino acids: CASSFVRKSAEAFF. The CDR3 DNA is TGTGCCAGCAGTTTTGTCCGGAAATCGGCTGAAGCTTTCTTT. V and J are TRBV28 and TRBJ1-1; D unclear. Per germline, CDR1 MDHEN and CDR2 SYDVKM. The CDR3 length is 14 residues. The V end lost 3 bases, the J end lost 6 bases, and 14 bases lay between the germline ends.

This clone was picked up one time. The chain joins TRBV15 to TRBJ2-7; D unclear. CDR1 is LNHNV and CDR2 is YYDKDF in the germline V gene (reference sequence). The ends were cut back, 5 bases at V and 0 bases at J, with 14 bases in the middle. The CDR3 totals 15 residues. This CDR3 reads CATSGRPGASYEQYF. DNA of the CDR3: TGTGCCACCAGCGGAAGACCAGGAGCCTCCTACGAGCAGTACTTC.

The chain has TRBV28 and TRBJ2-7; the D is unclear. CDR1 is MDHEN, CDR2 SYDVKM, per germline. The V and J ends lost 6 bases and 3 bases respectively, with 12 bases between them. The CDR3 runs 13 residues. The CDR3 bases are TGTGCCAGCAGGGGGATGTGGGTCTACGAGCAGTACTTC. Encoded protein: CASRGMWVYEQYF.

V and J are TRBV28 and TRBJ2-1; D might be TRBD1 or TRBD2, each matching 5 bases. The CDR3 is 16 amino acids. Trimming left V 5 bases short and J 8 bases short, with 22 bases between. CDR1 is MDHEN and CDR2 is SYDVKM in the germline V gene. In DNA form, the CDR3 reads TGTGCCAGCAGTGAACCATGGGACGCGGAGAAGGATGAGCAGTTCTTC. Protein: CASSEPWDAEKDEQFF.

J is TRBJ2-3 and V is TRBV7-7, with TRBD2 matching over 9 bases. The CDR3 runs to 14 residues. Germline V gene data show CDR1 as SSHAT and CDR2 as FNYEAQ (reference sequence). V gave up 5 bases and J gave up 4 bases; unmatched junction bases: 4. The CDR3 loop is CASSAAGGADTQYF. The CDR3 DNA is TGTGCCAGCAGCGCGGCGGGGGGGGCAGATACGCAGTATTTT.

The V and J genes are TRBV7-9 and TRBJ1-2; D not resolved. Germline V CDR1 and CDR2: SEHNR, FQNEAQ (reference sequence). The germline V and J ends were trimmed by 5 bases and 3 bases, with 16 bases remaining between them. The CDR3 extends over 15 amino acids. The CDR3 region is CASSPSGRLDYGYTF. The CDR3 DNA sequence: TGTGCCAGCAGCCCCTCTGGTCGACTCGACTATGGCTACACCTTC.

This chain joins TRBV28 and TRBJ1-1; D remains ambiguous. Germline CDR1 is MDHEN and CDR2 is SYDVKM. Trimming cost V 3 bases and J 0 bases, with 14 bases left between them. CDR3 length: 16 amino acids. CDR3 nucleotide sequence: TGTGCCAGCAGTTTGGAAGTTTCGGCCATGAACACTGAAGCTTTCTTT. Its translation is CASSLEVSAMNTEAFF.

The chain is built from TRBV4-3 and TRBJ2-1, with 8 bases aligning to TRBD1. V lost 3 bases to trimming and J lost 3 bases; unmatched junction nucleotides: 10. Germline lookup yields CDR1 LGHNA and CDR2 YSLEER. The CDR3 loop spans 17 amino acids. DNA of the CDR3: TGCGCCAGCAGCCACAAAACCGGGACAGGACTCTACAATGAGCAGTTCTTC. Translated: CASSHKTGTGLYNEQFF.

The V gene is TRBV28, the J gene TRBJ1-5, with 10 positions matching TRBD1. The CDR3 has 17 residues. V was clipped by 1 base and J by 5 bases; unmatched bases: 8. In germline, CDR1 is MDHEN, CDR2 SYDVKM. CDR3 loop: CASSLFRVGTGDQPQHF. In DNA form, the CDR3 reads TGTGCCAGCAGTTTATTCCGGGTAGGGACAGGGGATCAGCCCCAGCATTTT.

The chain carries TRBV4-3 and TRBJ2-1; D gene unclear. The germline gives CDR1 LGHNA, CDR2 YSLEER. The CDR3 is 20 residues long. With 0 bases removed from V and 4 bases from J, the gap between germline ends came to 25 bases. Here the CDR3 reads CASSQDDWYDGTLSYNEQFF. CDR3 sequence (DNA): TGCGCCAGCAGCCAAGACGATTGGTATGACGGCACACTCTCATACAATGAGCAGTTCTTC.

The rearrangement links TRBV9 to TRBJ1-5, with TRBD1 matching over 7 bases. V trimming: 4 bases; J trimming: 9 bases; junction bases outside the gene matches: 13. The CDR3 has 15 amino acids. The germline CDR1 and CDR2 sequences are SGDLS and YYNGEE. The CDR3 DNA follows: TGTGCCAGCAGCCCGACCCCAGGGGGTAGAGGGCCCCAGCATTTT. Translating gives CASSPTPGGRGPQHF. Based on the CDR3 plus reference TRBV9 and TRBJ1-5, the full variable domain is DSGVTQTPKHLITATGQRVTLRCSPRSGDLSVYWYQQSLDQGLQFLIQYYNGEERAKGNILERFSAQQFPDLHSELNLSSLELGDSALYFCASSPTPGGRGPQHFGDGTRLSIL.

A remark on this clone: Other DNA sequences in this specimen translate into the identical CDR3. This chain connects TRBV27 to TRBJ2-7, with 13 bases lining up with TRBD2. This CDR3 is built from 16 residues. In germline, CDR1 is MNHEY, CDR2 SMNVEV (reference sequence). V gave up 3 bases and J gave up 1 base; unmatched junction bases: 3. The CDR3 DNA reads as TGTGCCAGCAGTTTGGTACTAGCGGGAGGGTCCTACGAGCAGTACTTC. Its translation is CASSLVLAGGSYEQYF.

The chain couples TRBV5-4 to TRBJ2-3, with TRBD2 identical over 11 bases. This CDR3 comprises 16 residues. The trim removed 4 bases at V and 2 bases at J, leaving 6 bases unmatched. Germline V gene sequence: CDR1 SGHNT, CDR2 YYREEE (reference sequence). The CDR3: CASSPGLAVLTDTQYF. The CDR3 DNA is TGTGCCAGCAGCCCGGGACTAGCGGTTCTCACAGATACGCAGTATTTT. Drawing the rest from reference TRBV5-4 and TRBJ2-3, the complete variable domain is ETGVTQSPTHLIKTRGQQVTLRCSSQSGHNTVSWYQQALGQGPQFIFQYYREEENGRGNFPPRFSGLQFPNYSSELNVNALELDDSALYLCASSPGLAVLTDTQYFGPGTRLTVL.

CDR3 protein: CASSESSGRSNEQFF. CDR3 coding DNA: TGTGCCAGCAGTGAGTCTAGCGGGAGATCCAATGAGCAGTTCTTC. The rearrangement uses TRBV2 and TRBJ2-1, with 10 bases matching TRBD2. There are 15 residues in the CDR3. CDR1 and CDR2 (germline): SNHLY, FYNNEI. V lost 3 bases, J lost 6 bases, and 5 bases stayed unmatched.

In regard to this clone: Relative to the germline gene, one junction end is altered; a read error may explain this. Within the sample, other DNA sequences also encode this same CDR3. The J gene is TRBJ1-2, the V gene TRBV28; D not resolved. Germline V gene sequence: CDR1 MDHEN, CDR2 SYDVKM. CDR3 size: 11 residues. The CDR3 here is CASSLTSIYTF. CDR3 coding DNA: TGCGCCAGCAGCTTAACGTCGATCTACACCTTC.

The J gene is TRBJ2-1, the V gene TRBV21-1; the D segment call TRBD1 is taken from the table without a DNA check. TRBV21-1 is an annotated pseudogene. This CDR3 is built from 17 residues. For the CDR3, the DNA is TGTGCCAGCAGCAAACCCCGACAGCCTAAATCCTACAATGAGCAGTTCTTC. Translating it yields CASSKPRQPKSYNEQFF.

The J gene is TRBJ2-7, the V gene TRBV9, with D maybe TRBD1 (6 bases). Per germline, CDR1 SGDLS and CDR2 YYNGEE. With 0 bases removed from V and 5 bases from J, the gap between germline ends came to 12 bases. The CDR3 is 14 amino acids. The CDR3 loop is CASSVGDKAHEQYF. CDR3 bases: TGTGCCAGCAGCGTAGGGGACAAAGCCCACGAGCAGTACTTC.

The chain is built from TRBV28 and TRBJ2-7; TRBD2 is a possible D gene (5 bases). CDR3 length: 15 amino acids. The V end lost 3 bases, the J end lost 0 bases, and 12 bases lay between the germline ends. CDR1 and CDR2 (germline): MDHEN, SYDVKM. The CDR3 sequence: CASSLVTGISYEQYF. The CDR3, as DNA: TGTGCCAGCAGTTTGGTGACGGGGATCTCCTACGAGCAGTACTTC. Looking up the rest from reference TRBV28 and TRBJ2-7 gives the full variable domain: DVKVTQSSRYLVKRTGEKVFLECVQDMDHENMFWYRQDPGLGLRLIYFSYDVKMKEKGDIPEGYSVSREKKERFSLILESASTNQTSMYLCASSLVTGISYEQYFGPGTRLTVT.

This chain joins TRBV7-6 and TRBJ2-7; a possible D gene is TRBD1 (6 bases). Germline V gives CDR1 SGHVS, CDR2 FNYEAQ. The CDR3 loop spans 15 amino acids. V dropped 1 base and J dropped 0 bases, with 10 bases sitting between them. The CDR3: CASSLDRALSYEQYF. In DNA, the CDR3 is TGTGCCAGCAGCTTAGACAGGGCTCTCTCCTACGAGCAGTACTTC. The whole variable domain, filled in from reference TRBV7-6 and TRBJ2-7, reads GAGVSQSPRYKVTKRGQDVALRCDPISGHVSLYWYRQALGQGPEFLTYFNYEAQQDKSGLPNDRFSAERPEGSISTLTIQRTEQRDSAMYRCASSLDRALSYEQYFGPGTRLTVT.

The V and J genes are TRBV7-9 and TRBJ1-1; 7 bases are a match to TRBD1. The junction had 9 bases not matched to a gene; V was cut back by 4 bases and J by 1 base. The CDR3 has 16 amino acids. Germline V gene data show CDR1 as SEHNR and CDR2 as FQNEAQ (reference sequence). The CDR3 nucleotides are TGTGCCAGCAGCTCCCTACACAGGGGTGAGAACACTGAAGCTTTCTTT. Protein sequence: CASSSLHRGENTEAFF.

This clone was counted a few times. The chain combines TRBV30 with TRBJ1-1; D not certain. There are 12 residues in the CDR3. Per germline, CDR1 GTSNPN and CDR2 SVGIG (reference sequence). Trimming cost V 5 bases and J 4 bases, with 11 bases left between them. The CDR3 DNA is TGTGCCTGGGGAAGGTTTAGCACTGAAGCTTTCTTT. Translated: CAWGRFSTEAFF.